This T cell receptor (beta chain) emerged from a study of breast tumors, draining lymph nodes, adjacent tissues. TCRdb reanalysed the multiplex PCR reads using MiXCR and keeps one entry per CDR3 protein. Of tens of thousands of distinct CDR3 sequences detected, around 20% appear once; the ten largest clones hold about 2.4%. This clonotype was detected many times. The antigen is undetermined. V lost 6 bases and J 4 bases, leaving 27 bases between the germline ends. Germline values: CDR1 DFQATT, CDR2 SNEGSKA (reference sequence). The CDR3 loop spans 17 amino acids. Samples came from axillary lymph nodes draining the breast cancer. Study-wide points: Most tumor T cells seemingly derive from lymph node, then expand in tumor. That most tumor T cells come from lymph nodes remained unproven. Luminal-like breast cancer showed significantly higher tumor–nontumor repertoire similarity than basal-like. Compared with lymph nodes, tumors were less diverse; compared with nontumor tissue, more.

The source of this sequence is a female donor with breast cancer. Some clones in this sample may be carry-over from other donors' samples. The chain links TRBV20-1 to TRBJ1-2; TRBD1 might be the D (6 bases). The source material was axillary lymph node tissue. As DNA, the CDR3 is TGCAGTGCACAGACCCGAGGACAGACCAACCCCGGCTATGGCTACACCTTC. This gives the protein CSAQTRGQTNPGYGYTF.